The source of this TCR beta chain is a study of cytomegalovirus exposure and HLA in healthy donors. For the study at large: Among the approximately 370 donors who were genotyped, about 80% fell in the genetic ancestry cluster that is associated with self-reported Caucasian donors. General study results and limits: In an earlier analysis, about 87% or about 30%: the productive usage of most TCR beta V segments. In a later analysis, TCR beta V- and J-gene trimming was associated with a missense DCLRE1C variant. Researchers reportedly found TCR beta sequences accurately predicted most subjects' HLA-A and HLA-B alleles.

Researchers ran the PCR with 60 Vbeta and 13 Jbeta primers. Data came from immunoSEQ multiplex PCR; TCRdb stores just in-frame clones and leaves some out. The sample lists 210,000 or so clones, roughly 79% occurring once. There are a few counts of this clone. What it recognizes is unknown. Germline CDR1 is LGHNT and CDR2 is FRNRAP. This CDR3 spans 15 amino acids. The V gene lost 1 base and the J gene lost 1 base, with 10 bases spanning the gap. The genes are TRBV12-5 and TRBJ1-2; D remains unclear. The sequence came from a woman between 40 and 50 years old in good health and CMV-seronegative. Sequencing was done on a sample of PBMCs. The CDR3 nucleotides read TGTGCTAGTGGTTTGGGGCTGGGGAGTAACTATGGCTACACCTTC. Protein: CASGLGLGSNYGYTF.